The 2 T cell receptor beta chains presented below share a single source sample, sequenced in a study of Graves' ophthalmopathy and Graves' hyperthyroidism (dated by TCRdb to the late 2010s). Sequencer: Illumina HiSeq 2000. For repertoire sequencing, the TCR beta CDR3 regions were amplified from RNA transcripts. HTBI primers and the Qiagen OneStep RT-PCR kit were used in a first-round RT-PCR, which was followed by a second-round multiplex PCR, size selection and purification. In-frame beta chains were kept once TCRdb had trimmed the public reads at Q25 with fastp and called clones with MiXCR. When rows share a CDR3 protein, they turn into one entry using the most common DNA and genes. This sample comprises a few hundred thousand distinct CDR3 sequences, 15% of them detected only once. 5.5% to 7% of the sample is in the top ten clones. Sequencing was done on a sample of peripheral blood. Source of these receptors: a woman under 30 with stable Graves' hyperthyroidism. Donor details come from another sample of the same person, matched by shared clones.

CDR3 sequence (DNA): TGCAGTGCTAGAGTTTCGCAGGCCGCTCAGTATGGCTACACCTTC. Its translation: CSARVSQAAQYGYTF. The V call is TRBV20-1, the J call TRBJ1-2; no clear D gene. V gave up 1 base and J gave up 5 bases, with 17 bases separating them. Germline lookup yields CDR1 DFQATT and CDR2 SNEGSKA (reference sequence). The CDR3 consists of 15 residues.

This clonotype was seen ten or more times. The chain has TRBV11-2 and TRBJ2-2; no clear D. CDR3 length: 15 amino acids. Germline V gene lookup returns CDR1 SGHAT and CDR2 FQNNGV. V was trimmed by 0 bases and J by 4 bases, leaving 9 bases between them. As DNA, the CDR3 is TGTGCCAGCAGCTTAGAACTACCCCTCACCGGGGAGCTGTTTTTT. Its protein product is CASSLELPLTGELFF.